This note documents a single T cell receptor (beta chain) sequence. These data come from a study of cytomegalovirus exposure and HLA in healthy donors. The PCR was carried out with 60 Vbeta primers and 13 Jbeta primers. Libraries were prepared by immunoSEQ multiplex PCR; TCRdb keeps only in-frame clonotypes and omits some of them. The sample gives 100,000 to 150,000 clones, more than 75% of which show up once; over 1.2% is in the top ten. The germline V gene encodes CDR1 MGHRA and CDR2 YSYEKL. Trimming stripped 0 bases from V and 6 bases from J, with 16 bases between. The CDR3 runs to 16 residues. This clonotype originated in a female donor in good health and CMV-seronegative. The chain is built from TRBV4-1 and TRBJ2-3, with D perhaps matching TRBD2 (5 bases). Sequences were obtained from PBMCs. CDR3 sequence reads: CASSQDNSGRPDTQYF. The CDR3 DNA reads TGCGCCAGCAGCCAAGATAACAGCGGCAGACCTGATACGCAGTATTTT.